The 18 T cell receptor beta chains given below trace back to one sample, sequenced in a study of shared clonotypes between healthy human individuals. TCRdb keeps only in-frame clones here, not all; method: immunoSEQ multiplex PCR. The sample carries under 2,500,000 clones, around 95% recorded once. Sequences were obtained from naive CD4+ T cells sorted from blood. The subset here: CD45RA+ positively selected. The receptors here all came from a man aged 18 to 30 in good health.

Written as DNA, the CDR3 is TGTGCCAGCAGCTTAGACGACACCCTAGCCAAAAACATTCAGTACTTC. It codes for CASSLDDTLAKNIQYF. The chain recombines TRBV7-9 with TRBJ2-4; D call uncertain. Germline CDR1 SEHNR, CDR2 FQNEAQ (reference sequence). The CDR3 runs to 16 residues. Trimming shortened V by 1 base and J by 0 bases, and 10 bases separated the two germline ends.

This clone has a single count. The V gene is TRBV6-5, the J gene TRBJ2-1; a weak D match, TRBD2 (5 bases). CDR1 is MNHEY, CDR2 SVGAGI, per germline. The CDR3 consists of 14 residues. The V and J ends lost 7 bases and 7 bases respectively, with 17 bases between them. The chain's CDR3 is CASTPPGVQNEQFF. CDR3 in DNA: TGTGCCAGCACCCCCCCCGGGGTTCAAAATGAGCAGTTCTTC.

The rearrangement links TRBV5-8 to TRBJ1-2, with a possible D match to TRBD1 (6 bases). The germline V gene has CDR1 SGHTS and CDR2 YDEGEE. The V end lost 2 bases, the J end lost 3 bases, and 14 bases lay between the germline ends. This CDR3 is built from 15 residues. In nucleotides, the CDR3 is TGTGCCAGCAGCTTACTTTACAGGGTTGACTATGGCTACACCTTC. Translating gives CASSLLYRVDYGYTF.

The chain carries TRBV19 and TRBJ2-5; D assignment may be TRBD1 or TRBD2 (7 bases each). In germline, CDR1 is LNHDA, CDR2 SQIVND (reference sequence). V dropped 3 bases and J dropped 5 bases, with 16 bases sitting between them. CDR3 size: 15 residues. The CDR3 sequence: CASSIGQGGSETQYF. The CDR3 nucleotides are TGTGCCAGTAGTATTGGGCAGGGGGGGTCGGAGACCCAGTACTTC.

The chain recombines TRBV6-5 with TRBJ1-2; D is uncertain. CDR3 length: 14 residues. The V end lost 6 bases, the J end lost 6 bases, and 17 bases lay between the germline ends. The germline CDR1 and CDR2 sequences are MNHEY and SVGAGI. DNA for the CDR3: TGTGCCAGCAGCCCCTTCGACGTTGAAGATGGCTACACCTTC. It codes for CASSPFDVEDGYTF.

The chain joins TRBV2 to TRBJ2-3, with 10 bases aligning to TRBD2. The CDR3 sequence is 15 residues long. Germline lookup yields CDR1 SNHLY and CDR2 FYNNEI. J was trimmed by 4 bases and V by 4 bases; bases with no gene match: 5. The CDR3 reads CASSVSGGKADTQYF. The CDR3 DNA reads TGTGCCAGCAGTGTTAGCGGGGGGAAAGCAGATACGCAGTATTTT.

Concerning this clone: Other DNA sequences of this sample code for an identical CDR3. This chain connects TRBV7-2 to TRBJ1-6; TRBD1 might be the D (5 bases). This CDR3 comprises 14 residues. The V gene lost 1 base and the J gene lost 6 bases, with 7 bases spanning the gap. The germline gives CDR1 SGHTA, CDR2 FQGNSA. The CDR3 is CASSLVQGNSPLHF. The CDR3 nucleotides read TGTGCCAGCAGCTTAGTGCAGGGTAATTCACCCCTCCACTTT.

The V call is TRBV6-5, the J call TRBJ1-1; 8 nucleotides line up with TRBD1. The CDR3 length is 12 residues. Germline-derived CDR1 and CDR2 are MNHEY and SVGAGI. The V segment lost 5 bases and the J segment 10 bases; nucleotides outside the gene matches: 6. The CDR3 region is CASSRQGLGAFF. CDR3 DNA sequence: TGTGCCAGCAGTAGACAGGGGTTAGGAGCTTTCTTT.

Comment on this clone: The sample contains more than one DNA sequence encoding this CDR3. The rearrangement uses TRBV18 and TRBJ2-3; D is possibly TRBD2 (5 bases). V was shortened by 0 bases and J by 5 bases, with 6 bases between the two germline ends. CDR1 and CDR2 (germline): KGHSH, LQKENI. This CDR3 contains 13 residues. The CDR3 coding sequence is TGTGCCAGCTCACCACCAGGAGGAGATACGCAGTATTTT. It yields the protein CASSPPGGDTQYF.

The V call is TRBV7-9, the J call TRBJ2-5; possibly TRBD1 for D (5 bases). This CDR3 spans 16 amino acids. V lost 3 bases to trimming and J lost 5 bases, with 19 bases between them. Germline loops: CDR1 SEHNR, CDR2 FQNEAQ (reference sequence). In nucleotides, the CDR3 is TGTGCCAGCAGCTTCTTCCTGGACACGTTATATGAGACCCAGTACTTC. It yields the protein CASSFFLDTLYETQYF.

This clone has just a few counts. The rearrangement links TRBV30 to TRBJ2-7; tentatively, D is TRBD2 (7 bases). Trimming removed 2 bases from V and 5 bases from J, with 19 bases in between. The CDR3 has 15 residues. CDR1 is GTSNPN, CDR2 SVGIG, per germline (reference sequence). Here the CDR3 reads CAWSSRLGGAHEQYF. The CDR3 coding sequence is TGTGCCTGGAGTTCCCGGTTGGGGGGGGCCCACGAGCAGTACTTC.

This chain links TRBV11-2 with TRBJ1-4; a weak D match, TRBD1 (5 bases). CDR1 SGHAT and CDR2 FQNNGV come from the germline V gene. The length of the CDR3 is 15 residues. The germline V and J ends were trimmed by 5 bases and 7 bases, with 17 bases remaining between them. In nucleotides, the CDR3 is TGTGCCAGCAGCCCTGCGCAGGGCGGTTTTGAAAAACTGTTTTTT. Translated, it gives CASSPAQGGFEKLFF.

The chain carries TRBV7-2 and TRBJ2-3; TRBD2 matches 10 bases. The CDR3 contains 13 residues. V was pared by 5 bases and J by 10 bases, with 6 bases of the junction left unmatched. Germline CDR1 and CDR2: SGHTA and FQGNSA. The CDR3 reads CASSLTGTSAQYF. CDR3 DNA sequence: TGTGCCAGCAGCCTTACCGGGACTAGCGCGCAGTATTTT.

Only one count was recorded for this clone. V is TRBV30 and J is TRBJ1-2; TRBD1 is a possible D gene (6 bases). Germline V gives CDR1 GTSNPN, CDR2 SVGIG (reference sequence). The CDR3 spans 11 residues. The V and J ends lost 4 bases and 7 bases respectively, with 10 bases between them. CDR3: CAWTGAGGYTF. CDR3 nucleotides: TGTGCCTGGACGGGGGCGGGTGGCTACACCTTC.

The chain joins TRBV10-3 to TRBJ2-7, with D possibly matching TRBD1 (6 bases). The V gene's germline CDR1 is ENHRY and CDR2 SYGVKD. There are 13 residues in the CDR3. Trimming pared 4 bases from V and 1 base from J, leaving 8 bases between. The CDR3 nucleotides read TGTGCCATCAGTGCGAGGGGGTCCTACGAGCAGTACTTC. Its protein is CAISARGSYEQYF.

The chain links TRBV5-4 to TRBJ2-5; TRBD2 aligns across 11 bases. The trim removed 5 bases at V and 4 bases at J, leaving 10 bases unmatched. Germline V gene sequence: CDR1 SGHNT, CDR2 YYREEE (reference sequence). CDR3 length: 16 amino acids. CDR3 loop: CASSYSGRAQRETQYF. The CDR3 DNA is TGTGCCAGCAGTTATAGCGGGAGGGCCCAACGAGAGACCCAGTACTTC. Complete variable domain (other parts from reference TRBV5-4 and TRBJ2-5): ETGVTQSPTHLIKTRGQQVTLRCSSQSGHNTVSWYQQALGQGPQFIFQYYREEENGRGNFPPRFSGLQFPNYSSELNVNALELDDSALYLCASSYSGRAQRETQYFGPGTRLLVL.

This chain links TRBV4-3 with TRBJ1-2; no definite D call. This CDR3 has 15 residues. Trimming took off 0 bases at V and 8 bases at J, with 16 bases between the two ends. Germline CDR1 LGHNA, CDR2 YSLEER. CDR3: CASSQDLSPVGGYTF. The CDR3 nucleotides are TGCGCCAGCAGCCAAGATTTGTCCCCAGTGGGGGGCTACACCTTC.

J is TRBJ2-7 and V is TRBV7-9, with D unclear. Germline CDR1 SEHNR, CDR2 FQNEAQ (reference sequence). This CDR3 is built from 14 residues. Trimming took 3 bases from V and 5 from J, leaving 14 bases between them. Here the CDR3 reads CASSFAQVGNEQYF. CDR3 DNA: TGTGCCAGCAGCTTTGCCCAGGTTGGGAACGAGCAGTACTTC. Drawing the rest from reference TRBV7-9 and TRBJ2-7, the complete variable domain is DTGVSQNPRHKITKRGQNVTFRCDPISEHNRLYWYRQTLGQGPEFLTYFQNEAQLEKSRLLSDRFSAERPKGSFSTLEIQRTEQGDSAMYLCASSFAQVGNEQYFGPGTRLTVT.